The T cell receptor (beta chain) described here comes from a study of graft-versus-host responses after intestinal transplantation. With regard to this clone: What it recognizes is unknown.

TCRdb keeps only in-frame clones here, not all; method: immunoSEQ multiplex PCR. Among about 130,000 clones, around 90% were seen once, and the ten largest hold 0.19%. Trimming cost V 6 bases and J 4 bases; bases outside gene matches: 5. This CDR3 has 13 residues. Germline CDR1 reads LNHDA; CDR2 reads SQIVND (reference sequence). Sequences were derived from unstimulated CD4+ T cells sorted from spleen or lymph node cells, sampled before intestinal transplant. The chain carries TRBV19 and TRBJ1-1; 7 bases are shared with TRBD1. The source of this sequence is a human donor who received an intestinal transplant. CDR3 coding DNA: TGTGCCAGTAGAGACCAGGGGGTCACTGAAGCTTTCTTT. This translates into CASRDQGVTEAFF.